Listed here are 2 T cell receptor delta chains from one sample, sequenced in a study of γδ T cells in repeated Plasmodium falciparum infection. TCRdb re-called the multiplex PCR reads via CATT. The table shows about 89,000 delta-chain clones, with approximately 1.4% occurring only once. Gammadelta T cells were flow-sorted from PBMC into Vgamma9/Vdelta2+ and Vdelta2-negative populations for bulk analysis. The material sequenced was gamma-delta T cells from blood. Receptors were obtained from a pool of human donors (malaria-infected and uninfected, not separated).

On this clone itself: A read error likely explains why the TCRdb protein, taken from a much larger clone, differs from this DNA's translation at residues 5 and 7; the protein shown is translated from the DNA. The chain uses TRDV2 and TRDJ1; no clear D. Germline CDR1 reads GEAIGNYY; CDR2 reads EKD. This CDR3 spans 14 amino acids. V lost 3 bases, J lost 4 bases, and 14 bases lay in between. The CDR3 coding sequence is TGTGCCTGTGACGCCAGGAGGGAAAGCGATAAACTCATCTTT. This translates into CACDARRESDKLIF.

On this clone: The TCRdb protein comes from a much larger clone and disagrees with this DNA's translation at residue 7, likely due to a read error; the protein given here is derived from the DNA. This chain joins TRDV1 and TRDJ1, with 11 bases lining up with TRDD3. As TCRdb names no J gene, one was assigned here on the basis of a DNA match to germline. The CDR3 sequence is 21 residues long. Germline lookup yields CDR1 TSWWSYY and CDR2 QGS. Trimming cost V 0 bases and J 0 bases; bases outside gene matches: 15. The CDR3 region has the DNA TGTGCTCTTGGGGAACTTTTCGCCCCAATGTACTGGGGGATAGACACCGATAAACTCATCTTT. It encodes CALGELFAPMYWGIDTDKLIF.